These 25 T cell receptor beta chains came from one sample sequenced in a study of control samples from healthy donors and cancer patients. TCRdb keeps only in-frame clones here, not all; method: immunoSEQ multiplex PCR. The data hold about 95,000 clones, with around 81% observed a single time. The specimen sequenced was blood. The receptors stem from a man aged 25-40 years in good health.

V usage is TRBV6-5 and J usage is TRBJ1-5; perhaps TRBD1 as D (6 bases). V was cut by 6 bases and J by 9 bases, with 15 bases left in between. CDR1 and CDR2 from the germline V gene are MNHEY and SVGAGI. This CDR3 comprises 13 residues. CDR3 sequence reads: CASSIQGGRPQHF. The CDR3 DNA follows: TGTGCCAGCAGCATACAGGGCGGTAGGCCCCAGCATTTT.

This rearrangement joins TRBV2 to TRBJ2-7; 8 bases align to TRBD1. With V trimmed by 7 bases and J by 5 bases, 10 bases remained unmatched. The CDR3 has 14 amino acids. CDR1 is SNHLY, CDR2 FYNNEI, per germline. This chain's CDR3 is CASIPGRGPNEQYF. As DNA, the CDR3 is TGTGCCAGCATCCCCGGCAGGGGGCCAAACGAGCAGTACTTC.

The CDR3 protein is CASSLTADYGYTF. The CDR3 DNA reads TGTGCCAGCAGCTTAACCGCCGACTATGGCTACACCTTC. This chain links TRBV7-8 with TRBJ1-2; D remains unclear. This CDR3 has 13 residues. V was shortened by 2 bases and J by 3 bases, with 7 bases between the two germline ends. Germline CDR1 is SGHVS and CDR2 is FQNEAQ.

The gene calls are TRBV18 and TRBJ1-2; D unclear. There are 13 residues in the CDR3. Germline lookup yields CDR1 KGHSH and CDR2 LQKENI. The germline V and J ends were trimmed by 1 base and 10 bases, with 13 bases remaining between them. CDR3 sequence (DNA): TGTGCCAGCTCACCACAGGAGTCTCATGACTACACCTTC. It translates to CASSPQESHDYTF.

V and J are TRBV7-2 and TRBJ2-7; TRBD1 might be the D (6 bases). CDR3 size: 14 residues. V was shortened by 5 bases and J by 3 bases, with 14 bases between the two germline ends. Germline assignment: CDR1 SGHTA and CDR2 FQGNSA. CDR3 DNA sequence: TGTGCCAGCAGCGCTCAGGGGCTAATCTACGAGCAGTACTTC. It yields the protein CASSAQGLIYEQYF.

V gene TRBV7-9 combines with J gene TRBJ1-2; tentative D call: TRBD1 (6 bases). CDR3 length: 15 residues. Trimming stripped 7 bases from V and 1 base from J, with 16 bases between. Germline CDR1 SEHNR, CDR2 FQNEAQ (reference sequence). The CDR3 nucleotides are TGTGCCAGCACCATGGTGGGGGCCCGTAACTATGGCTACACCTTC. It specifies CASTMVGARNYGYTF. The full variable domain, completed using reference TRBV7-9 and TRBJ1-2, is DTGVSQNPRHKITKRGQNVTFRCDPISEHNRLYWYRQTLGQGPEFLTYFQNEAQLEKSRLLSDRFSAERPKGSFSTLEIQRTEQGDSAMYLCASTMVGARNYGYTFGSGTRLTVV.

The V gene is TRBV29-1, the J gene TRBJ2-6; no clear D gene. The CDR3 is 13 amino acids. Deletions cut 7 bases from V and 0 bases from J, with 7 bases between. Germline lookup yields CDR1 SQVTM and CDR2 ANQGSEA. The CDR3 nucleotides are TGCAGCGCCCAGTCCTCTGGGGCCAACGTCCTGACTTTC. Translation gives CSAQSSGANVLTF.

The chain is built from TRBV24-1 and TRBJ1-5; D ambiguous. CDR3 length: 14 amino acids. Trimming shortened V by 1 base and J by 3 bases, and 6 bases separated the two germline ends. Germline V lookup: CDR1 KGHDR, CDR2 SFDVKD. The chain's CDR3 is CATSDFAANQPQHF. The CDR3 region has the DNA TGTGCCACCAGTGATTTCGCAGCCAATCAGCCCCAGCATTTT.

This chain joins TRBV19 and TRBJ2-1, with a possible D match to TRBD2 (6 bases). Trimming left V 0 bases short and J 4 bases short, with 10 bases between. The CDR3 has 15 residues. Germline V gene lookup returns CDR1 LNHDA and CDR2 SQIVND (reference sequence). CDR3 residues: CASSIDRDSYNEQFF. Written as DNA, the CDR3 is TGTGCCAGTAGTATAGATAGGGACTCTTACAATGAGCAGTTCTTC.

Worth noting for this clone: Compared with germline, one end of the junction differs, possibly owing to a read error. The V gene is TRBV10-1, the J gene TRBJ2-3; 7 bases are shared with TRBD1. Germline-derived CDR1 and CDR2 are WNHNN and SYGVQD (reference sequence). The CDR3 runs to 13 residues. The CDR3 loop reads CVSALTGADTQYF. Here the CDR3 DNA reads TGCGTCAGCGCGCTAACAGGGGCAGATACGCAGTATTTT.

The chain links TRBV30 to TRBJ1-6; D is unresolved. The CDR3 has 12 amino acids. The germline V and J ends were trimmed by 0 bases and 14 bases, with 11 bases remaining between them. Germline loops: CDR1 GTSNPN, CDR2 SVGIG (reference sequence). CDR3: CAWSVGVFTLHF. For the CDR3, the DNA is TGTGCCTGGAGTGTAGGAGTGTTCACCCTCCACTTT.

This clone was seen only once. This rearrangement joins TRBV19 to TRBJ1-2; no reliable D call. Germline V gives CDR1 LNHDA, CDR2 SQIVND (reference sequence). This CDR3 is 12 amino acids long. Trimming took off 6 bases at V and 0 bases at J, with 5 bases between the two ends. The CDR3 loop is CASSGPNYGYTF. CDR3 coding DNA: TGTGCCAGTAGCGGCCCTAACTATGGCTACACCTTC. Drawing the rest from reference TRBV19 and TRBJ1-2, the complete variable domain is DGGITQSPKYLFRKEGQNVTLSCEQNLNHDAMYWYRQDPGQGLRLIYYSQIVNDFQKGDIAEGYSVSREKKESFPLTVTSAQKNPTAFYLCASSGPNYGYTFGSGTRLTVV.

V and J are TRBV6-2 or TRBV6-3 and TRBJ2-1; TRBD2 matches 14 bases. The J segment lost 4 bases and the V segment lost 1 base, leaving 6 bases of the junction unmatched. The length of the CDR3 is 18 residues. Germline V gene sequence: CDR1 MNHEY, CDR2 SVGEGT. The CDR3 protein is CASSYLGLAGALYNEQFF. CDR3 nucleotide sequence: TGTGCCAGCAGTTACTTGGGACTAGCGGGGGCGTTATACAATGAGCAGTTCTTC.

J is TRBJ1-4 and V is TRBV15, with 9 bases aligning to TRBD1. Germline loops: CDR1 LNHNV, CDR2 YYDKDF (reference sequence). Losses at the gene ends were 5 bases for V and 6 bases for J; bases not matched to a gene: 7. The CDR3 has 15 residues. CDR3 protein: CATSGQGRGDEKLFF. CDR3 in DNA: TGTGCCACCAGCGGACAGGGGAGAGGGGATGAAAAACTGTTTTTT.

Here the CDR3 reads CASSPATGLSGYTF. CDR3 DNA: TGTGCCAGCAGCCCAGCGACAGGGTTGAGCGGCTACACCTTC. The chain links TRBV5-4 to TRBJ1-2, with TRBD1 identical over 7 bases. The ends lost 4 bases at V and 8 bases at J; junction bases unmatched: 11. Germline CDR1 and CDR2: SGHNT and YYREEE (reference sequence). There are 14 residues in the CDR3.

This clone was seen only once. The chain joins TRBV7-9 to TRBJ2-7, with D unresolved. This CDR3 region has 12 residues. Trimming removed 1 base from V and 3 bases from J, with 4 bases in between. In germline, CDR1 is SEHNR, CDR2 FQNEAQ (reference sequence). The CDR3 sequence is CASSLDLYEQYF. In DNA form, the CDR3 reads TGTGCCAGCAGCTTAGACCTCTACGAGCAGTACTTC.

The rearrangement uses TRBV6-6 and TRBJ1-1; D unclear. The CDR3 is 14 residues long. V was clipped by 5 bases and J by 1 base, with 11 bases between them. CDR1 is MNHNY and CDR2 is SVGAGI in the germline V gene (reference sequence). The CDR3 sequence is CASSVEGGNTEAFF. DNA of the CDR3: TGTGCCAGCAGTGTCGAAGGTGGGAACACTGAAGCTTTCTTT.

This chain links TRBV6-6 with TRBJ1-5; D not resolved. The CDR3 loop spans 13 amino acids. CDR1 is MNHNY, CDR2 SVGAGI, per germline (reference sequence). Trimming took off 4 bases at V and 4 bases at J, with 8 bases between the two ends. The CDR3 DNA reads TGTGCCAGCAGTTTACCTTCTAATCAGCCCCAGCATTTT. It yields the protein CASSLPSNQPQHF.

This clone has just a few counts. CDR3 sequence: CASSLAVTGANVLTF. CDR3 coding DNA: TGCGCCAGCAGCTTGGCGGTGACTGGGGCCAACGTCCTGACTTTC. The chain is built from TRBV5-1 and TRBJ2-6; D uncertain. Germline CDR1 is SGHRS and CDR2 is YFSETQ. This CDR3 has 15 amino acids. V was pared by 0 bases and J by 2 bases, with 6 bases between.

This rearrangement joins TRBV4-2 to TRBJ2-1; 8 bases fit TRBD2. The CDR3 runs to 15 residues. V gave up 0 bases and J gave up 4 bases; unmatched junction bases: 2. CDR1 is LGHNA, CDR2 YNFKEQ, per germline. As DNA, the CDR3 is TGTGCCAGCAGCCAAGACGGGGGGGTTTACAATGAGCAGTTCTTC. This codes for CASSQDGGVYNEQFF.

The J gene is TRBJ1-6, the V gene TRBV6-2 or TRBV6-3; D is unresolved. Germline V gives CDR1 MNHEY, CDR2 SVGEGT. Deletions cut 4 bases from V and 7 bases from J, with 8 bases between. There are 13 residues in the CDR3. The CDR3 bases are TGTGCCAGCAGTTGGGCAGCCAATTCACCCCTCCACTTT. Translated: CASSWAANSPLHF.

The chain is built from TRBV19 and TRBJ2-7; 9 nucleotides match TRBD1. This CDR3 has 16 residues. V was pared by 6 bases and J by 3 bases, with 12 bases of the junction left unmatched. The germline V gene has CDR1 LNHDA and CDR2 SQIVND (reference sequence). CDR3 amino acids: CASSRRGGQGRYEQYF. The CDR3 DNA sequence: TGTGCCAGTAGCAGGCGAGGGGGACAGGGCCGCTACGAGCAGTACTTC.

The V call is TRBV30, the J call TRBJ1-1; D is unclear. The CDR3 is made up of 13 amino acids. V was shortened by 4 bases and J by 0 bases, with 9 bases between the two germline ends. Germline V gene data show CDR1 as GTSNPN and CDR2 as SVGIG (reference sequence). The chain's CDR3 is CAWKPNLNTEAFF. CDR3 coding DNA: TGTGCCTGGAAACCGAATTTGAACACTGAAGCTTTCTTT.

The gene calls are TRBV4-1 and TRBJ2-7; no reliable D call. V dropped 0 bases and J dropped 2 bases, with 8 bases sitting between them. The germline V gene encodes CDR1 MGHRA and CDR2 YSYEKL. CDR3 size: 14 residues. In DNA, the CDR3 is TGCGCCAGCAGCCAAGATGGCAGGACCTACGAGCAGTACTTC. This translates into CASSQDGRTYEQYF.

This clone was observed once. As DNA, the CDR3 is TGTGCCTGGAAGGGACAGGTGAATGAAAAACTGTTTTTT. Protein: CAWKGQVNEKLFF. This chain connects TRBV30 to TRBJ1-4; 8 bases align to TRBD1. Germline CDR1 is GTSNPN and CDR2 is SVGIG (reference sequence). This CDR3 comprises 13 residues. Unmatched junction bases numbered 3, after V lost 4 bases and J lost 5 bases.